These 14 T cell receptor beta chains originate from one sample sequenced in a study of persistence of HIV-infected CD4 T cells (TCRdb year 2020). TCRbeta repertoires were sequenced from genomic DNA with the immunoSEQ hsTCRB assay version 4 in survey mode. The table comes from immuneACCESS by way of TCRdb, which keeps in-frame sequences with V and J called. Part of the clones is missing from these tables; in studies checked, under half for an unresolved V gene and the rest for unknown reasons. Present in this sample are about 32,000 clones, 65% to 90% of which were seen just once. Together, the top ten hold 15% to 20% of the sample. This specimen's treatment or condition label, interpreted: suppressive antiretroviral therapy. Cells were stimulated with a pool of overlapping HIV-1 Gag 15-mer peptides at 0.95 to 1 ug per peptide per mL. Memory CD4+ T cells that did not respond, being CD40L-negative, CD69-negative and CD45RO-high, were sorted as memory populations depleted of antigen-responding cells.

No antigens are known for them. The sample was CD4+ T cells sorted from PBMCs after approximately 19-hour stimulation, taken from a patient who received antiretroviral therapy. This specimen's cell subset or site label, interpreted: CD40L-CD69- CD45RO-high memory CD4 T cells not responding to Gag peptides. All receptors come from an adult woman with HIV who was CMV-seropositive.

The table lists this clone with a few counts. The chain is built from TRBV30 and TRBJ1-2; the match to TRBD1 covers 8 bases. V lost 3 bases and J lost 7; bases outside the gene matches: 7. In germline, CDR1 is GTSNPN, CDR2 SVGIG (reference sequence). This CDR3 is built from 13 residues. CDR3 residues: CAWRFGTGVGYTF. The CDR3 DNA reads TGTGCCTGGAGATTTGGGACAGGAGTTGGCTACACCTTC.

The J gene is TRBJ1-6, the V gene TRBV2; 11 bases line up with TRBD1. CDR3 length: 15 amino acids. V was clipped by 6 bases and J by 7 bases; unmatched bases: 5. The germline V gene has CDR1 SNHLY and CDR2 FYNNEI. The CDR3 DNA reads TGTGCCAGCAGGCTGGGACAGGGGGACAATTCACCCCTCCACTTT. Protein: CASRLGQGDNSPLHF. Using reference TRBV2 and TRBJ1-6 for the parts outside the CDR3, the full variable domain is EPEVTQTPSHQVTQMGQEVILRCVPISNHLYFYWYRQILGQKVEFLVSFYNNEISEKSEIFDDQFSVERPDGSNFTLKIRSTKLEDSAMYFCASRLGQGDNSPLHFGNGTRLTVT.

This chain links TRBV5-1 with TRBJ2-7; D unresolved. The germline V gene has CDR1 SGHRS and CDR2 YFSETQ. This CDR3 is 14 amino acids long. The germline V and J ends were trimmed by 4 bases and 0 bases, with 11 bases remaining between them. CDR3 in amino acids: CASSADGASYEQYF. In DNA, the CDR3 is TGCGCCAGCAGCGCGGACGGAGCCTCCTACGAGCAGTACTTC.

The chain links TRBV5-1 to TRBJ1-2; D unclear. CDR1 is SGHRS and CDR2 is YFSETQ in the germline V gene. There are 14 residues in the CDR3. Trimming took 0 bases from V and 3 from J, leaving 9 bases between them. Here the CDR3 reads CASSLVDQDYGYTF. The CDR3 nucleotides read TGCGCCAGCAGCTTGGTGGATCAGGACTATGGCTACACCTTC.

This chain uses TRBV7-3 with TRBJ2-4, with D tentatively TRBD1 or TRBD2 (5 bases each). The V end was cut by 6 bases, the J end by 12 bases, with 21 bases between. The CDR3 sequence is 14 residues long. The germline V gene has CDR1 SGHTA and CDR2 FQGTGA. The DNA for the CDR3 is TGTGCCAGCAGGTCCTCGGGGCCTTCACCGCGTCAGTACTTC. Protein product: CASRSSGPSPRQYF.

The chain links TRBV28 to TRBJ1-1, with D tentatively TRBD1 (5 bases). Germline V gene data show CDR1 as MDHEN and CDR2 as SYDVKM. V dropped 2 bases and J dropped 8 bases, with 15 bases sitting between them. The CDR3 consists of 14 residues. CDR3 DNA sequence: TGTGCCAGCAGTTTAACGAGGGGAAGGACCGAAGCTTTCTTT. Protein product: CASSLTRGRTEAFF.

The chain recombines TRBV28 with TRBJ1-6; D is uncertain. Germline CDR1 reads MDHEN; CDR2 reads SYDVKM. The V gene lost 7 bases and the J gene lost 10 bases, with 14 bases spanning the gap. The CDR3 is 13 amino acids. CDR3 region: CASTREPESPLHF. In DNA, the CDR3 is TGTGCCAGCACTCGGGAGCCTGAATCACCCCTCCACTTT.

This clone has a single count. The chain couples TRBV3-1 (or the pseudogene TRBV3-2) to TRBJ1-1, with D uncertain. The CDR3 is 14 amino acids. V was cut by 0 bases and J by 6 bases, with 11 bases left in between. Per germline, CDR1 LGHDT and CDR2 YNNKEL (reference sequence). The CDR3 sequence is CASSQERSVPEAFF. The CDR3 bases are TGTGCCAGCAGCCAAGAGCGTTCAGTCCCTGAAGCTTTCTTT.

The chain carries TRBV4-2 and TRBJ1-2, with TRBD1 matching over 10 bases. With 4 bases clipped from V and 8 bases from J, the junction kept 19 bases outside the gene matches. This CDR3 comprises 18 residues. Germline CDR1 LGHNA, CDR2 YNFKEQ. CDR3 nucleotide sequence: TGTGCCAGCAGCCCCCGTGGGGGAGCCGGGACAGGGGTGGGGGGCTACACCTTC. It translates to CASSPRGGAGTGVGGYTF.

This rearrangement joins TRBV29-1 to TRBJ2-1; TRBD1 might be the D (5 bases). The CDR3 spans 13 residues. Germline V gene sequence: CDR1 SQVTM, CDR2 ANQGSEA. V lost 4 bases and J 3 bases, leaving 10 bases between the germline ends. The CDR3 bases are TGCAGCGTTGGTTCAGGGAACTACAATGAGCAGTTCTTC. Its protein product is CSVGSGNYNEQFF.

The chain is built from TRBV6-5 and TRBJ1-1; a weak D match, TRBD1 (5 bases). V shed 6 bases and J shed 11 bases, with 22 bases lying between them. The CDR3 spans 14 residues. CDR1 is MNHEY and CDR2 is SVGAGI in the germline V gene. The DNA for the CDR3 is TGTGCCAGCAGAGATAGTTTTTCCCGGGACTCGGCTTTCTTT. Its translation is CASRDSFSRDSAFF.

The rearrangement uses TRBV25-1 and TRBJ2-4; D is ambiguous. The CDR3 runs to 14 residues. Trimming removed 3 bases at V and 2 bases at J, with 8 bases between. Germline-derived CDR1 and CDR2 are MGHDK and SYGVNS. Here the CDR3 DNA reads TGTGCCAGCAGTGACACGAGAACCAAAAACATTCAGTACTTC. Protein product: CASSDTRTKNIQYF.

The rearrangement links TRBV5-1 to TRBJ2-1; 9 bases fit TRBD1. CDR3 length: 17 amino acids. Trimming at V came to 3 bases and at J to 10 bases, leaving 17 bases not matched to a gene. Germline V gene lookup returns CDR1 SGHRS and CDR2 YFSETQ. The CDR3 DNA reads TGCGCCAGCAGCTCACGCACAACCGGGACAGGGCCCAAGGAGCAGTTCTTC. Translated: CASSSRTTGTGPKEQFF.

This sequence joins TRBV7-2 and TRBJ2-7; D not resolved. The CDR3 has 14 amino acids. Trimming took 2 bases from V and 4 from J, leaving 12 bases between them. Per germline, CDR1 SGHTA and CDR2 FQGNSA. The CDR3 loop reads CASSLTPIGYEQYF. CDR3 DNA sequence: TGTGCCAGCAGCTTAACCCCTATAGGGTACGAGCAGTACTTC.